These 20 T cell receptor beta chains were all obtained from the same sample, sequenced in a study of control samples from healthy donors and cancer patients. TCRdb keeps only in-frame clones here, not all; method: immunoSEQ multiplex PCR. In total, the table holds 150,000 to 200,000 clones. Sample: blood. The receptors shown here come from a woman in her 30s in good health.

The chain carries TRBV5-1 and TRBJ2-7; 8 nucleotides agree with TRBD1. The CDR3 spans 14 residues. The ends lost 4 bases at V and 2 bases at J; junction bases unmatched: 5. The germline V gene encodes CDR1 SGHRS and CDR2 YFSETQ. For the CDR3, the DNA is TGCGCCAGCAGCCTGGACAGGGCACCCTACGAGCAGTACTTC. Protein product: CASSLDRAPYEQYF.

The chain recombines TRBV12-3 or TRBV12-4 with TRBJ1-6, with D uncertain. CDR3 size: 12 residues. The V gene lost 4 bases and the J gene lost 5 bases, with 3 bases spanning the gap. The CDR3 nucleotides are TGTGCCAGCAGTTCCAATAATTCACCCCTCCACTTT. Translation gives CASSSNNSPLHF.

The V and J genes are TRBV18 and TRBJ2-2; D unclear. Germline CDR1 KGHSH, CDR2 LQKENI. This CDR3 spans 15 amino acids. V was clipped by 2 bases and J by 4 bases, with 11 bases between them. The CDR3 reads CASSPIGPVTGELFF. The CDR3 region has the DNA TGTGCCAGCTCACCAATAGGCCCTGTCACCGGGGAGCTGTTTTTT.

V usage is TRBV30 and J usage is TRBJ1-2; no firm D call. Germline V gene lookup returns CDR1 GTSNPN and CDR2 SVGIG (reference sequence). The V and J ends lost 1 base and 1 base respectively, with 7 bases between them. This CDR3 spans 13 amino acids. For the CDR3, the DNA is TGTGCCTGGAGTGAGGGATATAACTATGGCTACACCTTC. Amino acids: CAWSEGYNYGYTF.

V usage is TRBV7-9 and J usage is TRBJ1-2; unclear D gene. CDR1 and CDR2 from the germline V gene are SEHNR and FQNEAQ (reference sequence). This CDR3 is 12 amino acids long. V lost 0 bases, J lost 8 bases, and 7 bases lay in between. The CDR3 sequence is CASSLAFEGYTF. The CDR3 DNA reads TGTGCCAGCAGCTTAGCGTTTGAGGGCTACACCTTC.

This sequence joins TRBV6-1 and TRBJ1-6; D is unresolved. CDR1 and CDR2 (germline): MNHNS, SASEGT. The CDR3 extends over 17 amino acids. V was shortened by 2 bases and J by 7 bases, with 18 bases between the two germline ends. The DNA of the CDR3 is TGTGCCAGCAGTGAATACCTAGTGCCCATGCCCAATTCACCCCTCCACTTT. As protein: CASSEYLVPMPNSPLHF.

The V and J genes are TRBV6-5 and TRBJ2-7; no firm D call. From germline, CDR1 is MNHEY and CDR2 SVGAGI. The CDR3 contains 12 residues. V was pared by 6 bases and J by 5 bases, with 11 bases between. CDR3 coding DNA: TGTGCCAGCAGGCCCCGTTTCGACGAGCAGTACTTC. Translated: CASRPRFDEQYF.

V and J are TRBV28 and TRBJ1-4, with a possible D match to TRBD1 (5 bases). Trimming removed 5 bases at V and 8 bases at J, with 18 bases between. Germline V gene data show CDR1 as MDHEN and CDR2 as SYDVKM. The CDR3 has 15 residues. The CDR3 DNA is TGTGCCAGCAGTCGTGCGCAGGGATCGGAAGAAAAACTGTTTTTT. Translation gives CASSRAQGSEEKLFF.

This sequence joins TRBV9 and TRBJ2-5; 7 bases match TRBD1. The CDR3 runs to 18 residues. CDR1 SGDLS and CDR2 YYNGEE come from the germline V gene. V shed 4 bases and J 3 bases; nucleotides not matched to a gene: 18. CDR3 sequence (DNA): TGTGCCAGCAGCCCTCGACAGGGCTCAGCGTATTTCAAAGAGACCCAGTACTTC. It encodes CASSPRQGSAYFKETQYF. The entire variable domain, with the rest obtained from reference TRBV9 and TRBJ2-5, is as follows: DSGVTQTPKHLITATGQRVTLRCSPRSGDLSVYWYQQSLDQGLQFLIQYYNGEERAKGNILERFSAQQFPDLHSELNLSSLELGDSALYFCASSPRQGSAYFKETQYFGPGTRLLVL.

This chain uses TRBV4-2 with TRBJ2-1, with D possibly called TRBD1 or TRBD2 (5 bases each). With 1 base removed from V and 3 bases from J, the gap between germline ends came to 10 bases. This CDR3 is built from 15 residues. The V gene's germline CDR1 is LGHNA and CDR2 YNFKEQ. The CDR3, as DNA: TGTGCCAGCAGCCAAGTCAGGGAGCTCTACAATGAGCAGTTCTTC. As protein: CASSQVRELYNEQFF.

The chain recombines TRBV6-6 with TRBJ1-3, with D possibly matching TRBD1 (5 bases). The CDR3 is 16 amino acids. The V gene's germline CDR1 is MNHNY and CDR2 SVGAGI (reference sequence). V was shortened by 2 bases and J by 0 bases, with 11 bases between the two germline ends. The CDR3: CASSYNRWSSGNTIYF. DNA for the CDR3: TGTGCCAGCAGTTACAACAGGTGGAGCTCTGGAAACACCATATATTTT.

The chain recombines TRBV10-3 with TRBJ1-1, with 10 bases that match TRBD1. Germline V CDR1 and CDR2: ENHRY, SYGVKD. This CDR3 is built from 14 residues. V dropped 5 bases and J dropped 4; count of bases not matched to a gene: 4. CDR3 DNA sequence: TGTGCCATCAGTACCGGGACAGGGGCCACTGAAGCTTTCTTT. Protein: CAISTGTGATEAFF.

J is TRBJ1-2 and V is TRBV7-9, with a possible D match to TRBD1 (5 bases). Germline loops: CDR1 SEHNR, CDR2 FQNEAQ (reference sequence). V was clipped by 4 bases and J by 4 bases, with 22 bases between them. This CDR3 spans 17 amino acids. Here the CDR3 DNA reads TGTGCCAGCAGCTACCCTTCGGGGCAGGGACTAGGCTATGGCTACACCTTC. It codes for CASSYPSGQGLGYGYTF.

The CDR3 DNA sequence: TGTGCCAGCAGCCCCTCTAGCGGGGGATCAACCACAGATACGCAGTATTTT. Translated: CASSPSSGGSTTDTQYF. The chain couples TRBV7-2 to TRBJ2-3; 10 nucleotides line up with TRBD2. The CDR3 is 17 amino acids. Germline V gives CDR1 SGHTA, CDR2 FQGNSA. Trimming took 5 bases from V and 2 from J; bases not matched to a gene: 10.

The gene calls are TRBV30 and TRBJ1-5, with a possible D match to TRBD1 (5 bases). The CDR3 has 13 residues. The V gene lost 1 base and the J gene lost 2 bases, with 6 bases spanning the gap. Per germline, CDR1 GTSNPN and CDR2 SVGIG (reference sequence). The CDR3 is CAWSGGGNQPQHF. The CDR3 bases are TGTGCCTGGAGTGGGGGCGGCAATCAGCCCCAGCATTTT.

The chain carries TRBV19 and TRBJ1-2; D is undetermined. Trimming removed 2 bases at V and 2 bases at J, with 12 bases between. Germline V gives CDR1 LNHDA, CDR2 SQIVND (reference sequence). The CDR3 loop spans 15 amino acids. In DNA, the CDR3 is TGTGCCAGTAGTATATCAGCTCTGGGCAACTATGGCTACACCTTC. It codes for CASSISALGNYGYTF. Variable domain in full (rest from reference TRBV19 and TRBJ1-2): DGGITQSPKYLFRKEGQNVTLSCEQNLNHDAMYWYRQDPGQGLRLIYYSQIVNDFQKGDIAEGYSVSREKKESFPLTVTSAQKNPTAFYLCASSISALGNYGYTFGSGTRLTVV.

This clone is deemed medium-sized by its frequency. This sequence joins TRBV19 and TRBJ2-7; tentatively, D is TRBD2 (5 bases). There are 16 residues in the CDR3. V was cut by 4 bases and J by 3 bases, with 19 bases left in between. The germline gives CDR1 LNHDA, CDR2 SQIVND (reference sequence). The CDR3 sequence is CASSTTILGDFYEQYF. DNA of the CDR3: TGTGCCAGTAGTACAACGATACTAGGAGATTTCTACGAGCAGTACTTC.

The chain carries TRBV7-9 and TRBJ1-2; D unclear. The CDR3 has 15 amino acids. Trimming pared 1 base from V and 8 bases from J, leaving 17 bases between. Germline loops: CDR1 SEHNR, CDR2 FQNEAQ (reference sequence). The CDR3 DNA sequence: TGTGCCAGCAGCTTAGTGGGATTCTCTACGGGGGGCTACACCTTC. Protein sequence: CASSLVGFSTGGYTF.

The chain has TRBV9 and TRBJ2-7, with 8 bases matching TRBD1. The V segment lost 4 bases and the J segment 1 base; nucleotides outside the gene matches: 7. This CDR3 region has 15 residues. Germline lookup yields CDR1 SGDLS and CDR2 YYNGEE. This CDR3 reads CASSPARTGSYEQYF. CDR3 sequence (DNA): TGTGCCAGCAGCCCGGCCAGGACAGGGTCCTACGAGCAGTACTTC.

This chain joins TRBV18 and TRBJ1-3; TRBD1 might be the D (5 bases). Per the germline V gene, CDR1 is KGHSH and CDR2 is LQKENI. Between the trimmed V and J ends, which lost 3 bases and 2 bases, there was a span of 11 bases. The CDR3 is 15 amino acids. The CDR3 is CASSPDRGAGNTIYF. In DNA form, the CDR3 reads TGTGCCAGCTCACCTGATCGAGGGGCTGGAAACACCATATATTTT.